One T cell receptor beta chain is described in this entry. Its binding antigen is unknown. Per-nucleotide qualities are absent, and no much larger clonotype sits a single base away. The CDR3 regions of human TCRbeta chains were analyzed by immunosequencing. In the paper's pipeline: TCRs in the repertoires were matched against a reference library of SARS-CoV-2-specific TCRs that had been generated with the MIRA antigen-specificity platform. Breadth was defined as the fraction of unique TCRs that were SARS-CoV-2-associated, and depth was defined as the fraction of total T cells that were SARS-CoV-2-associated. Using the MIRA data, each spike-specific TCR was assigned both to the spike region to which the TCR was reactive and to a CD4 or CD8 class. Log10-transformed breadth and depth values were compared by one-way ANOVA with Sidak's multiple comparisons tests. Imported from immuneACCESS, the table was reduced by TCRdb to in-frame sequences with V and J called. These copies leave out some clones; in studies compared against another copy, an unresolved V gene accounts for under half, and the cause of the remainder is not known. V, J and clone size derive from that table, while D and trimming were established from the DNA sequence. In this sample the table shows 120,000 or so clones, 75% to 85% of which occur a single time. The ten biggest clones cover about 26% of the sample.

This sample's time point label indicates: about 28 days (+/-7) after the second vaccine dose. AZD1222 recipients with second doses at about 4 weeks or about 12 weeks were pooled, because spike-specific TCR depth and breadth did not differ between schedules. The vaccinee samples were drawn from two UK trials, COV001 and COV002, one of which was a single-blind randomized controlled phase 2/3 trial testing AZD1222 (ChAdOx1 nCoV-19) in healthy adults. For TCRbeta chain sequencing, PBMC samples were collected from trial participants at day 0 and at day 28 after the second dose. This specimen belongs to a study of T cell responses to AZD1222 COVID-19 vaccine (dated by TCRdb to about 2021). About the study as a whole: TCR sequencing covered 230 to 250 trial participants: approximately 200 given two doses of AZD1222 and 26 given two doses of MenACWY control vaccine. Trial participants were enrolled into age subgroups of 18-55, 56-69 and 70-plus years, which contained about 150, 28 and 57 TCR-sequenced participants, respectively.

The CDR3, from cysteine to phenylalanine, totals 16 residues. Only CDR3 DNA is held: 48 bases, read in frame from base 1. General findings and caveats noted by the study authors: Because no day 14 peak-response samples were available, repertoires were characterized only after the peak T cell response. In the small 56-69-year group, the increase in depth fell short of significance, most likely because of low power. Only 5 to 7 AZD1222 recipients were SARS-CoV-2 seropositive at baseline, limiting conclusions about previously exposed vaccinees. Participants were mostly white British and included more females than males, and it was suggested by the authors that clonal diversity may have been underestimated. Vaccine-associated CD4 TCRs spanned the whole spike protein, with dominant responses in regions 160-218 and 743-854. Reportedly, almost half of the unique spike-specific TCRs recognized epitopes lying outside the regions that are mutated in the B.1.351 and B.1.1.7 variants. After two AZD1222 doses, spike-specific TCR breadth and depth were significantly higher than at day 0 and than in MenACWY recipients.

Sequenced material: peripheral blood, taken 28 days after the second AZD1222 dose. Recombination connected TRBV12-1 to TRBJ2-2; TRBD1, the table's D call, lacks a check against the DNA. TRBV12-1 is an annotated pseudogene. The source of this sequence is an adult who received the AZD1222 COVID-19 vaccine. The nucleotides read TGTGCCAGCAGCTCTGGACAGGGAGCGAACACCGGGGAGCTGTTTTTT. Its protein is CASSSGQGANTGELFF.